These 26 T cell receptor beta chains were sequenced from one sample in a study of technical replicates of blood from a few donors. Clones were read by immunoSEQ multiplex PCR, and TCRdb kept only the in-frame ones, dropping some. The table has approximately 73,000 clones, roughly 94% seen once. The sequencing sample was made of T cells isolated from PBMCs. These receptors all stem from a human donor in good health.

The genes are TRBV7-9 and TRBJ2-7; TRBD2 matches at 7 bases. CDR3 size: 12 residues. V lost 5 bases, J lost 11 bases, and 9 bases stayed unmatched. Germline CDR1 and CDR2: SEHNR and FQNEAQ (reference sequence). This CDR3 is CASSNTDSGEYF. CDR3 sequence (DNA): TGTGCCAGCAGCAATACAGACAGCGGGGAGTACTTC.

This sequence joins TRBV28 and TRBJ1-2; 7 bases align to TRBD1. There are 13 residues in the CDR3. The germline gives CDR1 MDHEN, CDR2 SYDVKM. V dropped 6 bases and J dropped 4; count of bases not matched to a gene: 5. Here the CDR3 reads CASRGQSSYGYTF. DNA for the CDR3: TGTGCCAGCAGGGGACAGAGCTCCTATGGCTACACCTTC.

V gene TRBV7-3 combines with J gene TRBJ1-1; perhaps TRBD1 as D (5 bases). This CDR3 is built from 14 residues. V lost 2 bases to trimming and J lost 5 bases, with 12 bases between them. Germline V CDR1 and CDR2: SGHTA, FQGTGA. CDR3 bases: TGTGCCAGCAGCTTAGGCAGGGATGGGACTGAAGCTTTCTTT. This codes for CASSLGRDGTEAFF. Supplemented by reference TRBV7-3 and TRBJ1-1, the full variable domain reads GAGVSQTPSNKVTEKGKYVELRCDPISGHTALYWYRQSLGQGPEFLIYFQGTGAADDSGLPNDRFFAVRPEGSVSTLKIQRTERGDSAVYLCASSLGRDGTEAFFGQGTRLTVV.

In nucleotides, the CDR3 is TGTGCCAGCAGCTTATTCGAGGGATCTCACGAGCAGTACTTC. It encodes CASSLFEGSHEQYF. The rearrangement joins TRBV7-9 to TRBJ2-7, with D possibly being TRBD2 (5 bases). The CDR3 has 14 amino acids. The germline gives CDR1 SEHNR, CDR2 FQNEAQ (reference sequence). Trimming removed 2 bases from V and 5 bases from J, with 13 bases in between.

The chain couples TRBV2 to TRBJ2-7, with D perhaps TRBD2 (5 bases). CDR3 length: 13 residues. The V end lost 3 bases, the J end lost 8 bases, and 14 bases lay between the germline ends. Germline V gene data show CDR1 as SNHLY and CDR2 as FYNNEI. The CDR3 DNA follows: TGTGCCAGCAGTGATATTAGAAGAGGGCAGCAGTACTTC. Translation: CASSDIRRGQQYF.

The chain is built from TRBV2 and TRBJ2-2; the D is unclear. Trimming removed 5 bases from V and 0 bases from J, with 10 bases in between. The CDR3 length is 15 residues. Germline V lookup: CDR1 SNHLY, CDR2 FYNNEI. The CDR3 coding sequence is TGTGCCAGCAGTCTCGAGGAGCCGAACACCGGGGAGCTGTTTTTT. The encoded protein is CASSLEEPNTGELFF. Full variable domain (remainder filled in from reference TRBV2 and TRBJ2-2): EPEVTQTPSHQVTQMGQEVILRCVPISNHLYFYWYRQILGQKVEFLVSFYNNEISEKSEIFDDQFSVERPDGSNFTLKIRSTKLEDSAMYFCASSLEEPNTGELFFGEGSRLTVL.

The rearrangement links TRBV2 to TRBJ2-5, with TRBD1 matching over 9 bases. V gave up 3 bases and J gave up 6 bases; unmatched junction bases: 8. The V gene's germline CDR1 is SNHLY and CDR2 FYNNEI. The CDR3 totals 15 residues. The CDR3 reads CASSDRQGGLKTQYF. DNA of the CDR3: TGTGCCAGCAGTGATAGACAGGGGGGGTTAAAGACCCAGTACTTC.

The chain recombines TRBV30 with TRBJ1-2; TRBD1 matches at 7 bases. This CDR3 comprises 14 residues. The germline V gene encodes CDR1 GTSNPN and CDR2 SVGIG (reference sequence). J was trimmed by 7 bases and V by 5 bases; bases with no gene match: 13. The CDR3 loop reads CAWFYPTGIVGYTF. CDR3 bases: TGTGCCTGGTTTTACCCGACAGGGATCGTTGGCTACACCTTC.

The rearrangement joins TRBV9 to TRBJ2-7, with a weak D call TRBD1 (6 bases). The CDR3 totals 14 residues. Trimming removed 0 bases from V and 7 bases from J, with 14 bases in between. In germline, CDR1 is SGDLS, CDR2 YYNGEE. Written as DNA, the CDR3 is TGTGCCAGCAGCGTAGGTCAGGGGCTGTGGGAGCAGTACTTC. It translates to CASSVGQGLWEQYF.

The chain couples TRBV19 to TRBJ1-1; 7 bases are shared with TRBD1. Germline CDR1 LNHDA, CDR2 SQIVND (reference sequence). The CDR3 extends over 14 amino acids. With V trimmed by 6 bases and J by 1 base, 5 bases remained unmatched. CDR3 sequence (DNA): TGTGCCAGTAGCACCCGGACAGGGAACACTGAAGCTTTCTTT. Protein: CASSTRTGNTEAFF.

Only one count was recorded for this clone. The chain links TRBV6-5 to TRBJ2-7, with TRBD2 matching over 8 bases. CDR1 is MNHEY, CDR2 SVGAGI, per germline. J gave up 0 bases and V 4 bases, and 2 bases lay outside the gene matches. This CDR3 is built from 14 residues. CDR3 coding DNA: TGTGCCAGCAGTTTGACTAGCGCCTCCTACGAGCAGTACTTC. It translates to CASSLTSASYEQYF.

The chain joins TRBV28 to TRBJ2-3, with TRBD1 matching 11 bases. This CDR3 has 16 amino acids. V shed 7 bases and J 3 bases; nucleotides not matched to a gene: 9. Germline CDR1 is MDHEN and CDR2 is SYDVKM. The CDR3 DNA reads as TGTGCCAGCACCGAAACGGACAGGGGGCTTACAGATACGCAGTATTTT. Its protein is CASTETDRGLTDTQYF.

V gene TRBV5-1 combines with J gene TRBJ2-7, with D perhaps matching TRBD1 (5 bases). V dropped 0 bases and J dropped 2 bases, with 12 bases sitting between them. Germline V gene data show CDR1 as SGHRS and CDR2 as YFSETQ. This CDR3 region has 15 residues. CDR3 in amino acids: CASSLGVREAYEQYF. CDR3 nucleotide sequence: TGCGCCAGCAGCTTGGGGGTCAGGGAAGCCTACGAGCAGTACTTC.

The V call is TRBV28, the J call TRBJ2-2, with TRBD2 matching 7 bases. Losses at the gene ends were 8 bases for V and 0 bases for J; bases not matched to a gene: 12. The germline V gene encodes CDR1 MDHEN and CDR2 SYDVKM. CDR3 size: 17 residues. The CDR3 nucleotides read TGTGCCAGCCAAATTCCACCGGGACTACCGAACACCGGGGAGCTGTTTTTT. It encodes CASQIPPGLPNTGELFF.

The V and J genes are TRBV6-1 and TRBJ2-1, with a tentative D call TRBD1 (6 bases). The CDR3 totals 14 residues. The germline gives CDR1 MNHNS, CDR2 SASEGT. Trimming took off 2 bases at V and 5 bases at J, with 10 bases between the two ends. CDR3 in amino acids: CASSEYRDNNEQFF. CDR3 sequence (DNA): TGTGCCAGCAGTGAATATCGGGACAACAATGAGCAGTTCTTC.

The CDR3 DNA follows: TGCAGCGCCGGAGGACAGGGAAGATACGAGCAGTACTTC. Translating gives CSAGGQGRYEQYF. This sequence joins TRBV29-1 and TRBJ2-7; 8 nucleotides line up with TRBD1. This CDR3 spans 13 amino acids. V dropped 7 bases and J dropped 4; count of bases not matched to a gene: 9. Germline V lookup: CDR1 SQVTM, CDR2 ANQGSEA.

The CDR3 DNA follows: TGCGCCAGCAGCTCCCGGACTAGCGGGGGGTCGAACACCGGGGAGCTGTTTTTT. Encoded protein: CASSSRTSGGSNTGELFF. The V call is TRBV5-1, the J call TRBJ2-2; 14 bases are shared with TRBD2. Unmatched junction bases numbered 4, after V lost 3 bases and J lost 0 bases. This CDR3 contains 18 residues. Germline V gene lookup returns CDR1 SGHRS and CDR2 YFSETQ.

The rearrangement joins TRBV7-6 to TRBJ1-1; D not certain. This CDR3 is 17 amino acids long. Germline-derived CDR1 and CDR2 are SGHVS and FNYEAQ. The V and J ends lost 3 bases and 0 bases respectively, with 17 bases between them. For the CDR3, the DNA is TGTGCCAGCAGCTTCTTCTATGCAGGACTAATGAACACTGAAGCTTTCTTT. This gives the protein CASSFFYAGLMNTEAFF. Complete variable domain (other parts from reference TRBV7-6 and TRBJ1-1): GAGVSQSPRYKVTKRGQDVALRCDPISGHVSLYWYRQALGQGPEFLTYFNYEAQQDKSGLPNDRFSAERPEGSISTLTIQRTEQRDSAMYRCASSFFYAGLMNTEAFFGQGTRLTVV.

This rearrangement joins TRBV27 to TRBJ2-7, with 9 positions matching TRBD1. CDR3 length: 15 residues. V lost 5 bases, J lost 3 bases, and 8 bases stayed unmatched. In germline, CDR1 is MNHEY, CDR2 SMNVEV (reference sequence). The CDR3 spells CASSLSTGGYYEQYF. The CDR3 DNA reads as TGTGCCAGCAGTCTTTCCACAGGGGGCTACTACGAGCAGTACTTC.

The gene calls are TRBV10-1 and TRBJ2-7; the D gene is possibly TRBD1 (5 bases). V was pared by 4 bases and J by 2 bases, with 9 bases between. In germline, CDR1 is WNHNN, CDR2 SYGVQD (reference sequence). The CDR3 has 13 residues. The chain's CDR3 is CASSATEAYEQYF. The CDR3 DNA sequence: TGCGCCAGCAGTGCGACAGAAGCCTACGAGCAGTACTTC.

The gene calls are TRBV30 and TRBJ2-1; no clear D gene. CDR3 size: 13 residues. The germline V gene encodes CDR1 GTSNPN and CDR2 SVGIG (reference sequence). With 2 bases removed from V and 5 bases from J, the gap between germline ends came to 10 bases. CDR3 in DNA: TGTGCCTGGAGTCCTGGTGAGGACAATGAGCAGTTCTTC. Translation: CAWSPGEDNEQFF.

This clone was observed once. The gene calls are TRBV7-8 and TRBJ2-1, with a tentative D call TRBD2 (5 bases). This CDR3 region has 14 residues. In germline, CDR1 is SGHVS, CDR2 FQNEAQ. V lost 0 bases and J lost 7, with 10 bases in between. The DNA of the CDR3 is TGTGCCAGCAGCTTAGCGGGAGTCTGGAATGAGCAGTTCTTC. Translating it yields CASSLAGVWNEQFF. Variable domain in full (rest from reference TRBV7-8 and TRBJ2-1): GAGVSQSPRYKVAKRGQDVALRCDPISGHVSLFWYQQALGQGPEFLTYFQNEAQLDKSGLPSDRFFAERPEGSVSTLKIQRTQQEDSAVYLCASSLAGVWNEQFFGPGTRLTVL.

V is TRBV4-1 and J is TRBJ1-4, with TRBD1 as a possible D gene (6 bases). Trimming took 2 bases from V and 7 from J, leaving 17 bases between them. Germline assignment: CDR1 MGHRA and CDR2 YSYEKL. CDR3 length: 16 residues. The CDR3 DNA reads TGCGCCAGCAGCCAACCAACAGGGAAAAAATTTGAAAAACTGTTTTTT. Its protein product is CASSQPTGKKFEKLFF.

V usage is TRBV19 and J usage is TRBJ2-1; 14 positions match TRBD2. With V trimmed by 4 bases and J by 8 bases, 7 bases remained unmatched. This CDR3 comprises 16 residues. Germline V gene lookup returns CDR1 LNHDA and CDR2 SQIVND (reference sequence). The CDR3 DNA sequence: TGTGCCAGTAGTACCGGAGGGACTAGCGGGAGAGATGAGCAGTTCTTC. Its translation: CASSTGGTSGRDEQFF.

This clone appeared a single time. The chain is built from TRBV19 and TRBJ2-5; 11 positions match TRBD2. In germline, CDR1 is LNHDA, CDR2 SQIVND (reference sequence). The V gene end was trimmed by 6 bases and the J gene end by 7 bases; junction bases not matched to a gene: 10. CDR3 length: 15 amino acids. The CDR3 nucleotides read TGTGCCAGTAGCCTAACTAGCGGGAGTTTGGGGACCCAGTACTTC. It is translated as CASSLTSGSLGTQYF.

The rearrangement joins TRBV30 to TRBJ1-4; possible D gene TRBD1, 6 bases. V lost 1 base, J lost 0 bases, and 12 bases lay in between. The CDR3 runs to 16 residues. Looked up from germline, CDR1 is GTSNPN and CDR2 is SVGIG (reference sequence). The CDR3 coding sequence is TGTGCCTGGAGTGCCTCAAGGACAGCAACTAATGAAAAACTGTTTTTT. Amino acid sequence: CAWSASRTATNEKLFF.